These T cell receptor beta chains were read from a single sample in a study of early T cells in non-severe SARS-CoV-2 infection. TCRdb fed the 5' RACE reads into MiXCR, producing one record per CDR3 protein. The repertoire holds 60,000 or so distinct CDR3 sequences, with 10% to 15% as singletons. Material: whole blood. These receptors were obtained from an adult who was a healthcare worker with PCR-confirmed SARS-CoV-2 infection or an uninfected control (not recorded which). Both conserved end residues are part of each CDR3. The D gene is left open where the match is weak. Clone size is given for some rows only: seen once, a few or many times, or a class if the clone is expanded.

d_call	clone_size	v_call	j_call	cdr3_nt	cdr3_aa
TRBD1	-	TRBV29-1	TRBJ2-7	TGCAGCGTAGCTGACAGGGGGACTCTTTACGAGCAGTACTTC	CSVADRGTLYEQYF
-	-	TRBV20-1	TRBJ1-1	TGCAGTGCCGAACTACTCCAGGGATTTGGTGAAGCTTTCTTT	CSAELLQGFGEAFF
TRBD1	-	TRBV2	TRBJ1-2	TGTGCCAGCAGTGGGGACAGAGTGAACTATGGCTACACCTTC	CASSGDRVNYGYTF
-	many	TRBV4-1	TRBJ2-2	TGCGCCAGCGGGGCGGAATCGAACACCGGGGAGCTGTTTTTT	CASGAESNTGELFF
-	few	TRBV27	TRBJ2-5	TGTGCCAGCAGTTTAGTAGGGGCAGGAGAGACCCAGTACTTC	CASSLVGAGETQYF
-	-	TRBV2	TRBJ1-5	TGTGCCAGCAGTGGAGAGGAGGTATCTCAGCCCCAGCATTTT	CASSGEEVSQPQHF
-	few	TRBV2	TRBJ1-2	TGTGCCAGCAGTGACTTAACTTACGGGACGGATGGCTACACCTTC	CASSDLTYGTDGYTF
TRBD1	many	TRBV6-2/TRBV6-3	TRBJ1-5	TGTGCCAGCAGTTCGGGACAGTTACAGCCCCAGCATTTT	CASSSGQLQPQHF
-	-	TRBV11-3	TRBJ1-6	TGTGCCAGCAGTTTAAAGGGTTCACCCCTCCACTTT	CASSLKGSPLHF
TRBD2	-	TRBV6-1	TRBJ2-1	TGTGCCAGCAGCTACGTAGCGGGGGTGGGGCACAATGAGCAGTTCTTC	CASSYVAGVGHNEQFF